Sequencing of this TCR beta chain was carried out in a study of CD8+ T cells in alopecia areata. After isolation, RNA underwent reverse transcription to generate cDNA as the sequencing template. The method was immunoSEQ multiplex PCR; TCRdb's version includes in-frame clones alone and lacks a portion of them. The top ten hold roughly a tenth of the sample, which has 95,000 to 150,000 clones, around 50% seen once. Only a few counts were recorded for this clone. The sequencing sample was made of NKG2D-low CD8+ T cells sorted from blood. The clonotype originates from a human donor with alopecia areata.

Here the CDR3 DNA reads TGCAGCGTTGTGACAGAGACCTATGGCTACACCTTC. It specifies CSVVTETYGYTF. The rearrangement links TRBV29-1 to TRBJ1-2, with D maybe TRBD1 (5 bases). Trimming shortened V by 4 bases and J by 4 bases, and 10 bases separated the two germline ends. The CDR3 has 12 amino acids. The V gene's germline CDR1 is SQVTM and CDR2 ANQGSEA.